This T cell receptor (beta chain) was identified in a study of cytomegalovirus exposure and HLA in healthy donors. The V gene lost 2 bases and the J gene lost 3 bases, with 11 bases spanning the gap. This CDR3 region has 15 residues. Germline CDR1 SGDLS, CDR2 YYNGEE. A multiplex PCR was run with 60 Vbeta primers and 13 Jbeta primers. Some clones are missing from TCRdb's copy, which holds only in-frame ones; the method was immunoSEQ multiplex PCR. This table holds 93,000 or so clones, roughly 80% found once. Findings and caveats of the study: Prior analysis indicated that the majority of TCR beta V segments exhibited productivity approximately 87% or approximately 30% of the time. An apparent linkage of common viral pathogens to several of the most significant clusters emerged in a later analysis. In vitro, three CMV-associated chains proved specific for CMV antigens.

Notes on this clone: What it recognizes is unknown. Other DNA sequences in this sample translate to the same CDR3.

The sequence was collected from a man aged 50-60 years in good health and CMV-seropositive. Material for sequencing was PBMCs. V usage is TRBV9 and J usage is TRBJ2-2; D gene ambiguous. CDR3 DNA: TGTGCCAGCAGCGTTCTCCAGCGTGACACCGGGGAGCTGTTTTTT. Encoded protein: CASSVLQRDTGELFF.